One sample yielded the 9 T cell receptor beta chains listed below, sequenced in a study of T cells after yellow fever vaccination. MiXCR, applied by TCRdb to the 5' RACE reads, yields one record per CDR3 protein. The repertoire has roughly 500,000 distinct CDR3 sequences, over 15% of them found once; the top ten carry roughly an eighth. Here the sequenced sample was PBMCs, taken 15 days after the yellow fever booster vaccination. These receptors were obtained from a man between 25 and 39 years old who received the YFV17D yellow fever vaccine.

This clonotype turned up a few times. The rearrangement uses TRBV10-3 and TRBJ2-3; D is undetermined. This CDR3 is built from 14 residues. V gave up 11 bases and J gave up 2 bases, with 17 bases separating them. CDR1 ENHRY and CDR2 SYGVKD come from the germline V gene. CDR3 in DNA: TGTGCCTCTTTAAGAGACACCACCACAGATACGCAGTATTTT. Encoded protein: CASLRDTTTDTQYF.

This clonotype was recorded a few times. The rearrangement joins TRBV5-1 to TRBJ2-3; 9 bases are a match to TRBD2. Germline V gives CDR1 SGHRS, CDR2 YFSETQ. J was trimmed by 5 bases and V by 0 bases; bases with no gene match: 7. The CDR3 extends over 16 amino acids. Here the CDR3 DNA reads TGCGCCAGCAGCTTGGGTCTAGCGGGGCCGGGAGATACGCAGTATTTT. It is translated as CASSLGLAGPGDTQYF.

This chain uses TRBV11-2 with TRBJ2-1, with D possibly TRBD1 on 6 matching bases. Germline lookup yields CDR1 SGHAT and CDR2 FQNNGV. The CDR3 loop spans 16 amino acids. The V and J ends lost 1 base and 6 bases respectively, with 16 bases between them. The chain's CDR3 is CASSLVYWEGGNEQFF. For the CDR3, the DNA is TGTGCCAGCAGCTTAGTATACTGGGAAGGGGGCAATGAGCAGTTCTTC.

This clonotype showed up just a few times. CDR3 sequence reads: CASRLDSSYNEQFF. CDR3 nucleotides: TGTGCCAGCAGACTGGATAGCTCCTACAATGAGCAGTTCTTC. The chain is built from TRBV7-2 and TRBJ2-1; D remains ambiguous. V lost 6 bases to trimming and J lost 0 bases, with 9 bases between them. Germline values: CDR1 SGHTA, CDR2 FQGNSA. This CDR3 has 14 amino acids.

This clonotype appeared a few times. The chain couples TRBV11-2 to TRBJ2-6; 9 bases align to TRBD2. Trimming removed 1 base from V and 3 bases from J; junction bases left unmatched: 10. The CDR3 length is 19 residues. Germline assignment: CDR1 SGHAT and CDR2 FQNNGV. CDR3 amino acids: CASSLVFGGRAFGANVLTF. CDR3 coding DNA: TGTGCCAGCAGCTTAGTGTTCGGCGGGAGGGCGTTTGGGGCCAACGTCCTGACTTTC.

The chain combines TRBV29-1 with TRBJ2-5; perhaps D is TRBD1 or TRBD2 (5 bases each). The germline V gene has CDR1 SQVTM and CDR2 ANQGSEA. Trimming stripped 6 bases from V and 5 bases from J, with 19 bases between. The CDR3 totals 14 residues. CDR3 region: CSVARQSLAETQYF. The CDR3 nucleotides are TGCAGCGTCGCTAGACAGTCCTTAGCGGAGACCCAGTACTTC.

This clonotype was seen a few times. The chain couples TRBV19 to TRBJ2-1, with 7 positions matching TRBD1. Trimming took 0 bases from V and 8 from J; bases not matched to a gene: 10. This CDR3 comprises 16 residues. Germline V gives CDR1 LNHDA, CDR2 SQIVND (reference sequence). CDR3 sequence (DNA): TGTGCCAGTAGTATAGATTGGAGGACAGGCGGGTATGAGCAGTTCTTC. Translation: CASSIDWRTGGYEQFF. The whole variable domain, filled in from reference TRBV19 and TRBJ2-1, reads DGGITQSPKYLFRKEGQNVTLSCEQNLNHDAMYWYRQDPGQGLRLIYYSQIVNDFQKGDIAEGYSVSREKKESFPLTVTSAQKNPTAFYLCASSIDWRTGGYEQFFGPGTRLTVL.

This chain uses TRBV6-5 with TRBJ2-5; TRBD1 agrees at 9 bases. Germline trimming cut 2 bases from V and 5 bases from J; bases unmatched to any gene: 15. The CDR3 length is 18 residues. CDR1 MNHEY and CDR2 SVGAGI come from the germline V gene. The CDR3 nucleotides are TGTGCCAGCAGTTACCCCATTCCTCACAGGGGGCGTTGGGAGACCCAGTACTTC. This translates into CASSYPIPHRGRWETQYF.

This clonotype has a handful of counts. The chain couples TRBV7-2 to TRBJ1-1; D is perhaps TRBD1 (5 bases). Germline values: CDR1 SGHTA, CDR2 FQGNSA. With 2 bases removed from V and 4 bases from J, the gap between germline ends came to 11 bases. The CDR3 extends over 14 amino acids. The CDR3 is CASSLTGGGTEAFF. The DNA for the CDR3 is TGTGCCAGCAGCTTAACGGGGGGAGGCACTGAAGCTTTCTTT.